This is a list of T cell receptor beta chains from one sample in a study of Tregs in tolerant kidney transplant recipients. The protocol was immunoSEQ multiplex PCR, while the TCRdb copy is restricted to in-frame clones and leaves out a portion. The table has roughly 70,000 clones, around 87% seen once; the top ten hold around 4.1%. The sample consisted of CD4+ T cells from blood (PBMCs), taken 6 months after the transplant. The receptors were gathered from a human patient who received a combined kidney and bone marrow transplant. The T cells may come from the graft donor. Both conserved end residues are part of each CDR3.

v_gene | CDR3aa
TRBV2 | CASASGGTYNEQFF
TRBV7-2 | CASSLQGLGNTEAFF
TRBV6-5 | CASSRDFQNTEAFF
TRBV29-1 | CSVSQDSLATEAFF
TRBV27 | CASSIGLGRETQYF
TRBV4-1 | CASSRREDSGTDRYEQYF
TRBV29-1 | CSVGLAGGPTDTQYF
TRBV6-5 | CASTWGRGPYEQYF
TRBV29-1 | CSVAPLGARETQYF
TRBV4-3 | CASSHRRGLEQYF
TRBV19 | CASFDRPSSYGYTF
TRBV11-3 | CASSLGSQWSHNEQFF
TRBV19 | CASIRTSGGANTQYF
TRBV7-2 | CASSDSGIAFF
TRBV30 | CAWSVGDIQYF
TRBV7-3 | CASSLGGYNSPLHF
TRBV19 | CASSSTGQGGTEAFF
TRBV30 | CAWSKILSFGTVRETQYF
TRBV5-1 | CASRLSGTYEQYF
TRBV12-5 | CASGLRQGALEQYF
TRBV6-1 | CASSEYEAPYEQYF
TRBV11-2 | CASSLAGGRTGELFF
TRBV5-1 | CASSQVQVSSYNEQFF
TRBV28 | CASSLYRGLSSPLHF
TRBV15 | CATTRPGQGTDTQYF
TRBV5-6 | CASSRQVIAYEQYF
TRBV28 | CASSLTPLRVRGHQPQHF
TRBV7-2 | CASSLARGYEQFF
TRBV7-8 | CASSARDRPNTGELFF
TRBV7-2 | CASSFPSGGINTGELFF
TRBV5-6 | CASSPRGPSTDTQYF
TRBV28 | CASKEVASGSYEQYF
TRBV5-1 | CASSLGHPGDSREQYF
TRBV7-8 | CASSGGGAYNSPLHF